A selection of T cell receptor beta chains follows, all from one sample in a study of OX40 agonist ivuxolimab in advanced cancers. TCRdb's copy holds only in-frame clones and misses some; the assay was immunoSEQ multiplex PCR. The sample shows about 77,000 clones, 65% to 85% of them seen only once. The input for sequencing was CD4+ or CD8+ T cells sorted from blood, taken in a trial of the OX40 agonist ivuxolimab. Source of these receptors: an adult with an advanced solid tumor such as melanoma, head and neck, liver or kidney cancer. Each CDR3 is given with its conserved first and last residue. D genes are given only for firm matches. Clone size is not always given. Where it is, it says once, few, many or a class for expanded clones.

v_call	d_call	clone_size	j_call	cdr3_nt	cdr3_aa
TRBV7-9	TRBD2	-	TRBJ2-1	TGTGCCAGCAGGTCTAGCGGGAGAAGTGAGCAGTTCTTC	CASRSSGRSEQFF
TRBV30	-	once	TRBJ1-4	TGTGCCTGGAGTGTAGGGGCAGGAGGTGAAAAACTGTTTTTT	CAWSVGAGGEKLFF
TRBV28	TRBD1	few	TRBJ1-1	TGTGCCAGCAGCTATACAGGGGGCACTGAAGCTTTCTTT	CASSYTGGTEAFF
TRBV19	-	once	TRBJ2-2	TGTGCCAGTAGTATTCGACAGAGCTACGGGGAGCTGTTTTTT	CASSIRQSYGELFF
TRBV6-4	-	-	TRBJ1-5	TGTGCCAGCAGTGAACGGTATAGCAATCAGCCCCAGCATTTT	CASSERYSNQPQHF
TRBV19	TRBD1	once	TRBJ1-1	TGTGCCAGTAGTATCCACCGGGACAGGGGGACTGAAGCTTTCTTT	CASSIHRDRGTEAFF
TRBV5-6	-	-	TRBJ2-2	TGTGCCGGCAGCTGGAGTGGCGGGGGCGTCGGGGAGCTGTTTTTT	CAGSWSGGGVGELFF
TRBV4-1	-	few	TRBJ1-4	TGCGCCAGCAGCCCTTTATTTGCAACTAATGAAAAACTGTTTTTT	CASSPLFATNEKLFF
TRBV7-9	-	-	TRBJ2-7	TGTGCCAGCAGCACACAGGGTACCGAGCAGTACTTC	CASSTQGTEQYF
TRBV7-2	-	few	TRBJ2-1	TGTGCCAGCAGCGTGACGCCAAGCTCCTACAATGAGCAGTTCTTC	CASSVTPSSYNEQFF
TRBV6-6	-	once	TRBJ2-7	TGTGCCAGCAGTTCCACAGGGAGGGGATCCTACGAGCAGTACTTC	CASSSTGRGSYEQYF
TRBV2	-	-	TRBJ2-7	TGTGCCAGCAGTGGCCACGGGGGTTCCTCCTACGAGCAGTACTTC	CASSGHGGSSYEQYF
TRBV6-6	-	-	TRBJ1-1	TGTGCCAGCACCTTAACCTCGCAGGGGAACACTGAAGCTTTCTTT	CASTLTSQGNTEAFF
TRBV18	-	once	TRBJ1-1	TGTGCCAGCTCACCTGGGGAAAGCACTGAAGCTTTCTTT	CASSPGESTEAFF
TRBV15	-	-	TRBJ1-1	TGTGCCACCAGCAGAGAGTTGTCCCCCCCCCTATGGAACACTGAAGCTTTCTTT	CATSRELSPPLWNTEAFF
TRBV29-1	-	once	TRBJ1-2	TGCAGCACTTCTCTCGAGGTTTCTAACTATGGCTACACCTTC	CSTSLEVSNYGYTF
TRBV9	-	-	TRBJ2-2	TGTGCCAGCAGCCCCCCCCAGGGAGCGGCCGCCGGGGAGCTGTTTTTT	CASSPPQGAAAGELFF
TRBV7-8	-	-	TRBJ1-5	TGTGCCAGCAGCCCAGACCGCTGGCGCTTATCCCAGGGGCGTGGCAATCAGCCCCAGCATTTT	CASSPDRWRLSQGRGNQPQHF
TRBV5-1	-	-	TRBJ1-4	TGCGCCAGCAAGCAGGGATCAACTAATGAAAAACTGTTTTTT	CASKQGSTNEKLFF
TRBV11-3	-	-	TRBJ2-1	TGTGCCAGCAGCCTACAGAGCGGCCACAATGAGCAGTTCTTC	CASSLQSGHNEQFF
TRBV10-1	-	few	TRBJ1-5	TGCGCCAGCAGGAGGGGGGGATACAATCAGCCCCAGCATTTT	CASRRGGYNQPQHF
TRBV10-1	TRBD2	-	TRBJ2-5	TGCGCCAGCAGAGCGGGACTAGCGGGAGTATGGTGTCGGGAGACCCAGTACTTC	CASRAGLAGVWCRETQYF